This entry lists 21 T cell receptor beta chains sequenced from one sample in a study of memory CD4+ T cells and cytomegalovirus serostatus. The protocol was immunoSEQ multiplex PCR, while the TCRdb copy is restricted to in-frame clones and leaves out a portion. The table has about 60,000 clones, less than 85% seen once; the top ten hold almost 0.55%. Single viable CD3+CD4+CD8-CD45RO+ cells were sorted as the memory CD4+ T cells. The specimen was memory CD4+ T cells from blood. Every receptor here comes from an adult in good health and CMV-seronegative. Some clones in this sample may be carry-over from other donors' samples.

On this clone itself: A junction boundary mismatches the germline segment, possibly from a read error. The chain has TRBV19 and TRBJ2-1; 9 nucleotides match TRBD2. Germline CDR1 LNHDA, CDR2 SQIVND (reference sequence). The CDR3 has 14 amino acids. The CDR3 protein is CASRIAGEGNEQFF. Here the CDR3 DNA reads TGTGCCAGTAGAATAGCGGGAGAAGGGAATGAGCAGTTCTTC.

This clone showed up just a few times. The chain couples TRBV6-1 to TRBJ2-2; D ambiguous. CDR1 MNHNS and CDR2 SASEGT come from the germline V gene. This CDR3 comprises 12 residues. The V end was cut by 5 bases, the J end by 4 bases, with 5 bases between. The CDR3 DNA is TGTGCCAGCAGTCACAGCACCGGGGAGCTGTTTTTT. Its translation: CASSHSTGELFF.

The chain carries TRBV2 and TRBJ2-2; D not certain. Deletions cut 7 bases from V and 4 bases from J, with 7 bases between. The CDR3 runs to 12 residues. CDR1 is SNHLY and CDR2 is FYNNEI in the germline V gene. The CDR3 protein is CASNEATGELFF. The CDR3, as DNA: TGTGCCAGCAATGAGGCCACCGGGGAGCTGTTTTTT. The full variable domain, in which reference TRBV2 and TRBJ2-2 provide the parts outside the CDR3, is EPEVTQTPSHQVTQMGQEVILRCVPISNHLYFYWYRQILGQKVEFLVSFYNNEISEKSEIFDDQFSVERPDGSNFTLKIRSTKLEDSAMYFCASNEATGELFFGEGSRLTVL.

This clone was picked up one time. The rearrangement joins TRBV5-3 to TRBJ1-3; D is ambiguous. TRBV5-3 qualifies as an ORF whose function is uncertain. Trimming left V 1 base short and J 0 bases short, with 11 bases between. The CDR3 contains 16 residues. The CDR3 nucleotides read TGTGCCAGAAGCTTGATGTTGCGCCTCTCTGGAAACACCATATATTTT. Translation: CARSLMLRLSGNTIYF.

CDR3 sequence: CASRWGDYGYTF. CDR3 bases: TGCGCCAGCAGGTGGGGTGACTATGGCTACACCTTC. The chain recombines TRBV5-1 with TRBJ1-2; D is unclear. The CDR3 loop spans 12 amino acids. V lost 5 bases and J 3 bases, leaving 8 bases between the germline ends. Germline loops: CDR1 SGHRS, CDR2 YFSETQ.

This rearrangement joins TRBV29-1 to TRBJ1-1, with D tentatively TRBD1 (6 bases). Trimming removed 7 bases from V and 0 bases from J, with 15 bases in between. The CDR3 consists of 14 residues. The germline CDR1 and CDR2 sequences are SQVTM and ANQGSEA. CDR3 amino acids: CSASRGGMNTEAFF. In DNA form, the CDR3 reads TGCAGCGCCTCCCGAGGGGGTATGAACACTGAAGCTTTCTTT. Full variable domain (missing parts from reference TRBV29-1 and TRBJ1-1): SAVISQKPSRDICQRGTSLTIQCQVDSQVTMMFWYRQQPGQSLTLIATANQGSEATYESGFVIDKFPISRPNLTFSTLTVSNMSPEDSSIYLCSASRGGMNTEAFFGQGTRLTVV.

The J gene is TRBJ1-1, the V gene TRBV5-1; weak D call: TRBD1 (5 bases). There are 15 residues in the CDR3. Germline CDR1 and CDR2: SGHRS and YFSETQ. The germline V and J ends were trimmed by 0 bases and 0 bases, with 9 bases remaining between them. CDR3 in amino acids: CASSLGLGVNTEAFF. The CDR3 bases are TGCGCCAGCAGCTTGGGCTTGGGGGTGAACACTGAAGCTTTCTTT.

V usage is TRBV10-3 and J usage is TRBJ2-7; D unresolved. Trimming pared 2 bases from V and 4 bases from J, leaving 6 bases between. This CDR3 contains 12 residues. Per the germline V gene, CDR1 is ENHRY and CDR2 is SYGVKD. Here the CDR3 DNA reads TGTGCCATCAGTGAGAATGGTTACGAGCAGTACTTC. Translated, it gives CAISENGYEQYF.

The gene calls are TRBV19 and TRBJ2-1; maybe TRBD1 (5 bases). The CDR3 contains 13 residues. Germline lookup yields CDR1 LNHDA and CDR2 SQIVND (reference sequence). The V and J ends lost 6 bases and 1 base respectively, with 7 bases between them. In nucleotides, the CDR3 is TGTGCCAGTAGCCCAGGGTCCTACAATGAGCAGTTCTTC. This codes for CASSPGSYNEQFF.

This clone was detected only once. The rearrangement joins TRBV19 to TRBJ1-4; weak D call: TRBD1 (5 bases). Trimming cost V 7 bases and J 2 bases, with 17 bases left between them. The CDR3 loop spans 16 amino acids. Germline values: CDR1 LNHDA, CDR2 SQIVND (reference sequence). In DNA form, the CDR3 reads TGTGCCAGTACCACTGGGGCGAGGAGGACTAATGAAAAACTGTTTTTT. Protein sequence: CASTTGARRTNEKLFF.

The CDR3 loop reads CAWKPNDRGWDTGELFF. The DNA for the CDR3 is TGTGCCTGGAAACCCAATGATAGGGGCTGGGACACCGGGGAGCTGTTTTTT. The V call is TRBV30, the J call TRBJ2-2, with a possible D match to TRBD1 (5 bases). Trimming took 4 bases from V and 3 from J, leaving 21 bases between them. CDR1 is GTSNPN, CDR2 SVGIG, per germline (reference sequence). The CDR3 extends over 17 amino acids. Full variable domain (rest looked up from reference TRBV30 and TRBJ2-2): SQTIHQWPATLVQPVGSPLSLECTVEGTSNPNLYWYRQAAGRGLQLLFYSVGIGQISSEVPQNLSASRPQDRQFILSSKKLLLSDSGFYLCAWKPNDRGWDTGELFFGEGSRLTVL.

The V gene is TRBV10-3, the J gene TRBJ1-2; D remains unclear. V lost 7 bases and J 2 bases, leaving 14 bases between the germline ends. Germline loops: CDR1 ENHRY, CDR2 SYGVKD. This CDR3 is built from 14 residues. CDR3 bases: TGTGCCATCAAGGACCTTATGTCGAACTATGGCTACACCTTC. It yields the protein CAIKDLMSNYGYTF.

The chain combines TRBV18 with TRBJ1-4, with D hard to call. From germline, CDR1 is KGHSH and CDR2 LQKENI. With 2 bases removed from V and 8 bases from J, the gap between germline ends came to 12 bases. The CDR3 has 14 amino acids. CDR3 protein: CASSPVDKGEKLFF. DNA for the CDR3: TGTGCCAGCTCACCAGTGGATAAAGGGGAAAAACTGTTTTTT.

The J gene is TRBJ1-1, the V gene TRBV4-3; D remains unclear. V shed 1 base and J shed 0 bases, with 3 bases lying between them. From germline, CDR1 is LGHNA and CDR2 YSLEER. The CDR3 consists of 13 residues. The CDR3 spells CASSQAMNTEAFF. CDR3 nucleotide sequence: TGCGCCAGCAGCCAAGCGATGAACACTGAAGCTTTCTTT.

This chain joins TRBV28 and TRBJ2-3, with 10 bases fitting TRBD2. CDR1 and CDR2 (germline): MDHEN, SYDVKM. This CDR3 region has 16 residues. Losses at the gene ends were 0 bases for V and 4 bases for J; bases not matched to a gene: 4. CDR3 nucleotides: TGTGCCAGCAGTTTATGGCTAGCGGGAGTCTCAGATACGCAGTATTTT. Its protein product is CASSLWLAGVSDTQYF.

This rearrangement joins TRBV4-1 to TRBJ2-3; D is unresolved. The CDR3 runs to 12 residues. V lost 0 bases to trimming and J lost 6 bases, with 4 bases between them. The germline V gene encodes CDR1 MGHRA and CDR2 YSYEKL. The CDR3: CASSQESDTQYF. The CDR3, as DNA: TGCGCCAGCAGCCAAGAGAGCGATACGCAGTATTTT.

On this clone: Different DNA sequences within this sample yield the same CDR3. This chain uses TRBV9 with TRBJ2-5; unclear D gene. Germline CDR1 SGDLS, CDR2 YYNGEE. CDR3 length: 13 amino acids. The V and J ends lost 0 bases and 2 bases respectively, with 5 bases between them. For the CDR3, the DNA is TGTGCCAGCAGCGTAGGAGGTCAAGAGACCCAGTACTTC. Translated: CASSVGGQETQYF.

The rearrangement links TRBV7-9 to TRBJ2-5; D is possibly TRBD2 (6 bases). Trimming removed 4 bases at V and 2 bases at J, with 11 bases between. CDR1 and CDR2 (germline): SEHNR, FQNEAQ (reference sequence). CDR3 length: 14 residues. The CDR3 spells CASSSDSGQETQYF. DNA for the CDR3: TGTGCCAGCAGCTCCGATAGCGGTCAAGAGACCCAGTACTTC.

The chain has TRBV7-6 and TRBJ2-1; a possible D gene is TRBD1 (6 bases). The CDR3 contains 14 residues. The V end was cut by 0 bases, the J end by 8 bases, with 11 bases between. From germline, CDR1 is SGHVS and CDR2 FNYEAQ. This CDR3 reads CASSLANRVHEQFF. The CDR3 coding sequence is TGTGCCAGCAGCTTAGCGAACAGGGTGCATGAGCAGTTCTTC.

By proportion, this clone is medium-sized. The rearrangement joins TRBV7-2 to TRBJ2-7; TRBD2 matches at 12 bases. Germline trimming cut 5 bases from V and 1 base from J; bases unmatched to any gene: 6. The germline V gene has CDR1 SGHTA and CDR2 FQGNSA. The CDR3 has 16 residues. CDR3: CASSPGTSGPSYEQYF. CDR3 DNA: TGTGCCAGCAGCCCAGGGACTAGCGGGCCTTCCTACGAGCAGTACTTC.

CDR3: CAWNQGENTEAFF. The CDR3 DNA follows: TGTGCCTGGAATCAGGGAGAGAACACTGAAGCTTTCTTT. The rearrangement joins TRBV30 to TRBJ1-1; the D gene is possibly TRBD1 (5 bases). This CDR3 spans 13 amino acids. V lost 4 bases to trimming and J lost 1 base, with 10 bases between them. The V gene's germline CDR1 is GTSNPN and CDR2 SVGIG (reference sequence).